The source of this T cell receptor beta chain is a study of regulatory T cells in long-lasting Graves disease. Whole-study results and caveats: Peripheral blood was the sole material, not thyroid tissue.

This sample's time point: newly diagnosed GD, antithyroid drugs for less than 3 months. RNA from PBMCs was the source of the TCR library. For TCR beta, libraries came from iRepertoire HTBI primers and Arm-PCR of CDR3 regions. TCRdb redid the calling of the multiplex PCR reads with MiXCR, one entry per CDR3 protein. There are 400,000 to 500,000 distinct CDR3 sequences in the sample; roughly 15% occur only once, and about 11% lies in the top ten. V was clipped by 2 bases and J by 2 bases, with 12 bases between them. This CDR3 is 16 amino acids long. From germline, CDR1 is MDHEN and CDR2 SYDVKM. This clonotype was counted many times. Its antigen remains unknown. This sample was shared with a second study, whose subject was T cells in Graves' hyperthyroidism and ophthalmopathy. From that second work: Pregnant or lactating patients were excluded, as were those with uncontrolled infection or other autoimmune disease. TCR CDR3 regions were first amplified by RT-PCR with HTBI primers.

The V and J genes are TRBV28 and TRBJ1-4; D is perhaps TRBD1 (5 bases). This receptor was identified in a woman between 25 and 40 years old with Graves disease. The sample here was peripheral blood mononuclear cells (PBMCs), taken at new diagnosis, from a patient treated with antithyroid drugs. CDR3 residues: CASSLLRGDTNEKLFF. The CDR3 bases are TGTGCCAGCAGTTTACTACGGGGGGACACTAATGAAAAACTGTTTTTT.